These T cell receptor beta chains were read from a single sample in a study of blood T cell repertoires in COVID-19. Sequencing was performed with immunoSEQ multiplex PCR; in TCRdb, only in-frame clones are kept and a portion is missing. The repertoire holds more than 45,000 clones, with roughly 80% as singletons. The specimen sequenced was peripheral blood. The receptors shown here come from a man aged 80 or over with COVID-19, enrolled during active disease. The CDR3 runs from the conserved cysteine through the conserved F or W. D genes are given only for firm matches. Some rows mark clone size as missing; the rest say once, few, many or name a class of expanded clone.

clone_size j_call d_call v_call cdr3_nt cdr3_aa
- TRBJ2-1 - TRBV6-1 TGTGCCAGCAGTGAACAGGGCTACTACAATGAGCAGTTCTTC CASSEQGYYNEQFF
- TRBJ1-1 TRBD1 TRBV19 TGTGCCAGTAGTATGAGGGGGCCACTGAACACTGAAGCTTTCTTT CASSMRGPLNTEAFF
- TRBJ2-1 TRBD2 TRBV12-3/TRBV12-4 TGTGCCAGCGAAGGGGAGGGAGATGAGCAGTTCTTC CASEGEGDEQFF
- TRBJ2-2 TRBD2 TRBV6-2/TRBV6-3 TGTGCCAGCAGTAGGACTAGCGGGATCGACACCGGGGAGCTGTTTTTT CASSRTSGIDTGELFF
few TRBJ1-2 - TRBV4-2 TGTGCCAGCAGCCAAGCGAGCGACAGAAGCTATGGCTACACCTTC CASSQASDRSYGYTF
- TRBJ1-1 - TRBV2 TGTGCCAGCAGTGAAGTGCAGGGCTCTGAAGCTTTCTTT CASSEVQGSEAFF
- TRBJ2-5 - TRBV7-2 TGTGCCAGCAGTTCTGGGGGGGCCGTAGGGACCCAGTACTTC CASSSGGAVGTQYF
- TRBJ2-3 - TRBV7-3 TGTGCCAGCAGCTTAACGAAAGACTATAGGACAGATACGCAGTATTTT CASSLTKDYRTDTQYF
- TRBJ2-4 TRBD2 TRBV4-1 TGCGCCAGCAGCCGCGGGAGCCTTTTAGCCAAAAACATTCAGTACTTC CASSRGSLLAKNIQYF
- TRBJ2-2 - TRBV5-1 TGCGCCAGCAGCTTGGCCGGATCGGCCAGCGCGAACACCGGGGAGCTGTTTTTT CASSLAGSASANTGELFF
- TRBJ2-3 TRBD1 TRBV5-6 TGTGCCAGCAGCGGCCACAGGGGAGGCACAGATACGCAGTATTTT CASSGHRGGTDTQYF
- TRBJ1-2 - TRBV24-1 TGTGCCACCAGTGTGAGTCAGGGCAATGGCTACACCTTC CATSVSQGNGYTF
- TRBJ2-5 - TRBV5-3 TGTGCCAGAAGCTTGGGGCGGGAGACCCAGTACTTC CARSLGRETQYF
- TRBJ1-1 - TRBV7-3 TGTGCCAGCAGCTTAAGGGGCCCTCCCGCTTTCTTT CASSLRGPPAFF
- TRBJ1-2 TRBD1 TRBV19 TGTGCCAGTACCCCCCTTTGGGACAGGGGCATAAATGGCTACACCTTC CASTPLWDRGINGYTF
- TRBJ2-4 - TRBV19 TGTGCCAGTAGTATACAGGGAACCGACATTCAGTACTTC CASSIQGTDIQYF
- TRBJ1-4 - TRBV7-2 TGTGCCAGCAGCTCACAGGGAACTAATGAAAAACTGTTTTTT CASSSQGTNEKLFF
- TRBJ1-6 - TRBV7-9 TGTGCCAGCAGCTTGCGGGATTTTAATTCACCCCTCCACTTT CASSLRDFNSPLHF
- TRBJ2-2 TRBD2 TRBV15 TGTGCCACCAGCAGAGTTGAGGGACTAGCGGGAGCGGGGGCTGCCGGGGAGCTGTTTTTT CATSRVEGLAGAGAAGELFF
- TRBJ1-1 - TRBV18 TGTGCCAGCTCACCGCAGGGATCCACTGAAGCTTTCTTT CASSPQGSTEAFF
once TRBJ1-1 - TRBV5-6 TGTGCCAGCAGCTGGAACCCGGGACAGAACACTGAAGCTTTCTTT CASSWNPGQNTEAFF
few TRBJ2-5 TRBD2 TRBV5-4 TGTGCCAGCAGCCCCGGCGGGGGAGAGACCCAGTACTTC CASSPGGGETQYF
- TRBJ1-5 - TRBV2 TGTGCCAGCAGTGAAGCTTGGGGGGGTAGCCAGCCCCAGCATTTT CASSEAWGGSQPQHF
- TRBJ2-4 - TRBV28 TGTGCCAGCAGTTTTGGTGGGAGCGACATTCAGTACTTC CASSFGGSDIQYF
- TRBJ2-1 - TRBV6-6 TGTGCCAGCAGTCCTCGGGATGAGCAGTTCTTC CASSPRDEQFF
- TRBJ2-5 - TRBV28 TGTGCCAGCAGTTTGGGGGGAGTGGGGGAGACCCAGTACTTC CASSLGGVGETQYF
- TRBJ2-1 TRBD2 TRBV7-2 TGTGCCAGCAGCCCGACGCGGGGCGGGGGGACTTACAATGAGCAGTTCTTC CASSPTRGGGTYNEQFF
once TRBJ2-2 - TRBV7-9 TGTGCCAGCAGCTTAGGACTGGCTGTCGAAGGGGAGCTGTTTTTT CASSLGLAVEGELFF
few TRBJ1-1 TRBD1 TRBV2 TGTGCCAGCAGTGGGACAGGGTGGATAACTGAAGCTTTCTTT CASSGTGWITEAFF
- TRBJ2-3 - TRBV24-1 TGTGCCACCGGAGGGTCCGGGTATGCAGATACGCAGTATTTT CATGGSGYADTQYF
- TRBJ1-5 - TRBV3-1/TRBV3-2 TGTGCCAGCAGCCCGATCCCCCAGGCAGGGGACAATCAGCCCCAGCATTTT CASSPIPQAGDNQPQHF
- TRBJ1-6 TRBD1 TRBV19 TGTGCCAGTAGTAGTACAGGGGATTCACCCCTCCACTTT CASSSTGDSPLHF
- TRBJ1-6 - TRBV3-1/TRBV3-2 TGTGCCAGCAGCCAAGATTGGGGGAGGAATTCACCCCTCCACTTT CASSQDWGRNSPLHF
few TRBJ2-3 - TRBV5-1 TGCGCCAGCAGCTTGGTCGGATGGGGCCAATCACAGACAGATACGCAGTATTTT CASSLVGWGQSQTDTQYF
- TRBJ1-5 - TRBV24-1 TGTGCCACCAGTGATTTGCCAGTTAAGAGGCGGGCAAGCAATCAGCCCCAGCATTTT CATSDLPVKRRASNQPQHF
- TRBJ1-1 TRBD1 TRBV30 TGTGCCTGGAGGACAGGGATTGAAGCTTTCTTT CAWRTGIEAFF
- TRBJ2-1 - TRBV9 TGTGCCAGCAGCCCCTTCGGGATGGGGAATGAGCAGTTCTTC CASSPFGMGNEQFF
- TRBJ1-5 - TRBV12-3/TRBV12-4 TGTGCCAGCACCCGACAGAATCAGCCCCAGCATTTT CASTRQNQPQHF
- TRBJ1-1 - TRBV5-4 TGTGCCAGCAGCTTGGCTGGAACAGTCCCGTCCACTGAAGCTTTCTTT CASSLAGTVPSTEAFF
- TRBJ1-2 TRBD1 TRBV5-5 TGTGCCAGCAACGACGAGCGACAGGGGGGTAACTATGGCTACACCTTC CASNDERQGGNYGYTF
few TRBJ1-3 - TRBV5-1 TGCGCCAGCAGCTTGTGGGCCCCGTCTGGAAACACCATATATTTT CASSLWAPSGNTIYF
- TRBJ1-5 TRBD1 TRBV27 TGTGCCAGCAGACCCGGGACAGGGTCTTATAGCAATCAGCCCCAGCATTTT CASRPGTGSYSNQPQHF
- TRBJ2-1 - TRBV5-1 TGCGCCAGCAGCTTGGGAGCCCACAATGAGCAGTTCTTC CASSLGAHNEQFF
- TRBJ2-3 - TRBV6-2/TRBV6-3 TGTGCCAGCAGTCCCGAAGACAGAAAAAAGGATACGCAGTATTTT CASSPEDRKKDTQYF
few TRBJ2-3 TRBD1 TRBV5-1 TGCGCCAGCAGCTTGGCTTCAGTCCGGCAGGGGGCATCGAATACGCAGTATTTT CASSLASVRQGASNTQYF
- TRBJ2-5 TRBD2 TRBV11-2 TGTGCCAGCAGCTATAGCGGGGGGGAGACCCAGTACTTC CASSYSGGETQYF
- TRBJ2-7 - TRBV7-3 TGTGCCAGCAGGACAGACGCAATCGGAACCTACGAGCAGTACTTC CASRTDAIGTYEQYF
- TRBJ2-1 - TRBV18 TGTGCCAGCTCACAACAGCAATGGTATGAGCAGTTCTTC CASSQQQWYEQFF
- TRBJ1-2 TRBD1 TRBV7-9 TGTGCCAGCAGCCAGGGGGCGTTTTATGGCTACACCTTC CASSQGAFYGYTF
- TRBJ2-5 TRBD2 TRBV27 TGTGCCAGCAGTCCGCCTAGGACTAGCGGGGGACGGGAGACCCAGTACTTC CASSPPRTSGGRETQYF
- TRBJ2-5 - TRBV28 TGTGCCAGCAGTTTACAGGTCCGGGGGACCCAGTACTTC CASSLQVRGTQYF
- TRBJ1-2 - TRBV4-3 TGCGCCAGCAGCCCAACGACTGGCTATGGCTACACCTTC CASSPTTGYGYTF
- TRBJ2-1 - TRBV11-3 TGTGCCAGCAGCTTATGGTCAAGCGGAGACTACAATGAGCAGTTCTTC CASSLWSSGDYNEQFF
- TRBJ2-1 TRBD2 TRBV6-4 TGTGCCAGCAGTAAAGGACTAGCGGGGGGGCATGAGCAGTTCTTC CASSKGLAGGHEQFF
- TRBJ2-5 - TRBV10-2 TGCGCCAGCAGTGAACCCACAGGGTACCAAGAGACCCAGTACTTC CASSEPTGYQETQYF
few TRBJ2-3 TRBD1 TRBV24-1 TGTGCCACCAGTGACCACCTCCGGGGACAGGGTGCCACAGATACGCAGTATTTT CATSDHLRGQGATDTQYF
- TRBJ1-6 - TRBV7-2 TGTGCCAGCCGCGAGAGAATAAGTAATTCACCCCTCCACTTT CASRERISNSPLHF
- TRBJ2-7 TRBD2 TRBV5-1 TGCGCCAGCAGCTCCCTGGGACTAGCGGGGCGGGAGCAGTACTTC CASSSLGLAGREQYF
- TRBJ2-2 - TRBV24-1 TGTGCCACCAGTGATTTAAGGGGGGGTCCCGGGGAGCTGTTTTTT CATSDLRGGPGELFF